A selection of T cell receptor beta chains follows, all from one sample in a study of control samples from healthy donors and cancer patients. Using immunoSEQ multiplex PCR, the repertoire was profiled, and TCRdb retains in-frame clones only, with some absent. Of 60,000 to 70,000 clones in the sample, roughly 85% were seen once. Material for sequencing was blood. The receptors shown here come from a man aged 40-50 years in good health. Each CDR3 is given with its conserved first and last residue. The D gene is left open where the match is weak. Clone size, where shown, is once, few, many, or a class for clones that have expanded.

D gene: TRBD1
J gene: TRBJ2-7
clone size: -
V gene: TRBV6-1
CDR3 DNA: TGTGCCAGCAGTGAAGATGCGGACAGGGGGCTTTTCTACGAGCAGTACTTC
CDR3 protein: CASSEDADRGLFYEQYF

D gene: TRBD1
J gene: TRBJ1-5
clone size: few
V gene: TRBV18
CDR3 DNA: TGTGCCAGCTCACTCTCGGACAGGGGTGGGAGTCAGCCCCAGCATTTT
CDR3 protein: CASSLSDRGGSQPQHF

D gene: -
J gene: TRBJ2-3
clone size: -
V gene: TRBV14
CDR3 DNA: TGTGCCAGCAGCCAGAACCCGGTTAGCACAGATACGCAGTATTTT
CDR3 protein: CASSQNPVSTDTQYF

D gene: TRBD1
J gene: TRBJ2-6
clone size: few
V gene: TRBV27
CDR3 DNA: TGTGCCAGCAGTTTATGGGGACAGGGTGAAGGGGCCAACGTCCTGACTTTC
CDR3 protein: CASSLWGQGEGANVLTF

D gene: -
J gene: TRBJ2-7
clone size: -
V gene: TRBV4-1
CDR3 DNA: TGCGCCAGCAGCCAAGTTGGAGGGCGAGACGAGCAGTACTTC
CDR3 protein: CASSQVGGRDEQYF

D gene: TRBD1
J gene: TRBJ1-1
clone size: -
V gene: TRBV28
CDR3 DNA: TGTGCCAGCAGTACGCCTGGGACAGGGGCGGCTGAAGCTTTCTTT
CDR3 protein: CASSTPGTGAAEAFF

D gene: -
J gene: TRBJ2-2
clone size: -
V gene: TRBV19
CDR3 DNA: TGTGCCAGTAACAGGAGGGGCACCGGGGAGCTGTTTTTT
CDR3 protein: CASNRRGTGELFF

D gene: TRBD2
J gene: TRBJ2-3
clone size: -
V gene: TRBV2
CDR3 DNA: TGTGCCAGCAGGTCCAAAGCGGGGACTAGCACAGATACGCAGTATTTT
CDR3 protein: CASRSKAGTSTDTQYF

D gene: TRBD2
J gene: TRBJ2-3
clone size: -
V gene: TRBV5-1
CDR3 DNA: TGCGCCAGCAGCCCTAGGGCTAGCGGGAGTACAGATACGCAGTATTTT
CDR3 protein: CASSPRASGSTDTQYF

D gene: -
J gene: TRBJ2-5
clone size: -
V gene: TRBV7-3
CDR3 DNA: TGTGCCAGCTCGCGGACATACCAAGAGACCCAGTACTTC
CDR3 protein: CASSRTYQETQYF

D gene: -
J gene: TRBJ2-5
clone size: -
V gene: TRBV19
CDR3 DNA: TGTGCCAGTAGTATATTGGCAGACCAAGAGACCCAGTACTTC
CDR3 protein: CASSILADQETQYF

D gene: -
J gene: TRBJ2-1
clone size: -
V gene: TRBV7-3
CDR3 DNA: TGTGCCAGCAGCTCCACAGGTGCCGAACACAATGAGCAGTTCTTC
CDR3 protein: CASSSTGAEHNEQFF

D gene: TRBD1
J gene: TRBJ1-2
clone size: -
V gene: TRBV7-9
CDR3 DNA: TGTGCCAGCAGCCCGGGACAGCCCGTCTATGGCTACACCTTC
CDR3 protein: CASSPGQPVYGYTF

D gene: -
J gene: TRBJ1-3
clone size: -
V gene: TRBV9
CDR3 DNA: TGTGCCAGCAGTTTCACCAGCCCTGGAAACACCATATATTTT
CDR3 protein: CASSFTSPGNTIYF

D gene: TRBD1
J gene: TRBJ1-1
clone size: -
V gene: TRBV19
CDR3 DNA: TGTGCCAGTGGACAGGCCGCGAGCATGAACACTGAAGCTTTCTTT
CDR3 protein: CASGQAASMNTEAFF

D gene: -
J gene: TRBJ1-1
clone size: -
V gene: TRBV6-5
CDR3 DNA: TGTGCCAGCAGCCTCCTTGGGTCGCGCACTGAAGCTTTCTTT
CDR3 protein: CASSLLGSRTEAFF

D gene: -
J gene: TRBJ2-7
clone size: -
V gene: TRBV2
CDR3 DNA: TGTGCCAGCAGTGAAGCGGACGGGGTCCCCTACGAGCAGTACTTC
CDR3 protein: CASSEADGVPYEQYF

D gene: -
J gene: TRBJ2-7
clone size: once
V gene: TRBV30
CDR3 DNA: TGTGCCTGGACCTCACGGGGGTTCTACGAGCAGTACTTC
CDR3 protein: CAWTSRGFYEQYF

D gene: TRBD1
J gene: TRBJ1-1
clone size: -
V gene: TRBV12-5
CDR3 DNA: TGTGCTAGTGGTTTGTCCAACAGGGGTTATAACACTGAAGCTTTCTTT
CDR3 protein: CASGLSNRGYNTEAFF

D gene: -
J gene: TRBJ2-7
clone size: -
V gene: TRBV27
CDR3 DNA: TGTGCCAGCAGTTTGTCCGGGACGGCTTCCTACGAGCAGTACTTC
CDR3 protein: CASSLSGTASYEQYF

D gene: TRBD2
J gene: TRBJ2-3
clone size: -
V gene: TRBV3-1/TRBV3-2
CDR3 DNA: TGTGCCAGCAGCCAATTGATCTGCGGGGGGTCCACAGATACGCAGTATTTT
CDR3 protein: CASSQLICGGSTDTQYF

D gene: TRBD1
J gene: TRBJ1-2
clone size: few
V gene: TRBV5-1
CDR3 DNA: TGCGCCAGCAGCCCGGGACAGGGAAATCGAGGCTACACCTTC
CDR3 protein: CASSPGQGNRGYTF

D gene: -
J gene: TRBJ1-2
clone size: -
V gene: TRBV19
CDR3 DNA: TGTGCCAGTAGCACTACACCGACTTCTAACTATGGCTACACCTTC
CDR3 protein: CASSTTPTSNYGYTF

D gene: -
J gene: TRBJ1-4
clone size: -
V gene: TRBV24-1
CDR3 DNA: TGTGCCACCAGTGATTTACGGGGATCGGGTAATGAAAAACTGTTTTTT
CDR3 protein: CATSDLRGSGNEKLFF

D gene: -
J gene: TRBJ1-6
clone size: -
V gene: TRBV21-1
CDR3 DNA: TGTGCCAGCAGCAAAGAAAGGGGACAGTTGGGTTCACCCCTCCACTTT
CDR3 protein: CASSKERGQLGSPLHF

D gene: -
J gene: TRBJ1-4
clone size: -
V gene: TRBV5-6
CDR3 DNA: TGTGCCAGCAGCCCCGTCCGGATGGAGCTCGAAAAACTGTTTTTT
CDR3 protein: CASSPVRMELEKLFF

D gene: -
J gene: TRBJ1-6
clone size: -
V gene: TRBV3-1/TRBV3-2
CDR3 DNA: TGTGCCAGCAGCCAAGTAGATAATTCACCCCTCCACTTT
CDR3 protein: CASSQVDNSPLHF

D gene: -
J gene: TRBJ1-2
clone size: -
V gene: TRBV7-2
CDR3 DNA: TGTGCCAGCAGCTTAACTGGTCTCGGCTATGGCTACACCTTC
CDR3 protein: CASSLTGLGYGYTF

D gene: -
J gene: TRBJ1-4
clone size: -
V gene: TRBV3-1/TRBV3-2
CDR3 DNA: TGTGCCAGCAGCCAAGTAACGGGGGGGGAGGAAAAACTGTTTTTT
CDR3 protein: CASSQVTGGEEKLFF

D gene: -
J gene: TRBJ1-4
clone size: -
V gene: TRBV4-2
CDR3 DNA: TGTGCCAGCAGCCCTAGAGGTAAGGCCTTTTACTCCGACGAGGTGGGGCCGAATGAAAAACTGTTTTTT
CDR3 protein: CASSPRGKAFYSDEVGPNEKLFF

D gene: -
J gene: TRBJ2-7
clone size: -
V gene: TRBV3-1/TRBV3-2
CDR3 DNA: TGTGCCAGCAGCCAACAGGGCAGGGTGGACGAGCAGTACTTC
CDR3 protein: CASSQQGRVDEQYF

D gene: -
J gene: TRBJ1-5
clone size: -
V gene: TRBV7-8
CDR3 DNA: TGTGCCAGCAGCTTTCGATCGGGGTCAGCACAGCCCCAGCATTTT
CDR3 protein: CASSFRSGSAQPQHF

D gene: -
J gene: TRBJ1-1
clone size: -
V gene: TRBV28
CDR3 DNA: TGTGCCAGCAGTTTGGAGGGATTGGGGTGGACTGAAGCTTTCTTT
CDR3 protein: CASSLEGLGWTEAFF

D gene: -
J gene: TRBJ1-1
clone size: -
V gene: TRBV28
CDR3 DNA: TGTGCTATCGAGGGTCGGGACACTGAAGCTTTCTTT
CDR3 protein: CAIEGRDTEAFF

D gene: -
J gene: TRBJ1-1
clone size: -
V gene: TRBV11-3
CDR3 DNA: TGTGCCAGCAGCTTAGGGACAGTGAACACTGAAGCTTTCTTT
CDR3 protein: CASSLGTVNTEAFF

D gene: TRBD2
J gene: TRBJ2-3
clone size: few
V gene: TRBV11-2
CDR3 DNA: TGTGCCAGCAGCCCAAGACGGCTAGCGGGTACAGATACGCAGTATTTT
CDR3 protein: CASSPRRLAGTDTQYF

D gene: TRBD2
J gene: TRBJ2-7
clone size: -
V gene: TRBV2
CDR3 DNA: TGTGCCAGCAGAGTTCGGACTAGCGGTATAATCGAGCAGTACTTC
CDR3 protein: CASRVRTSGIIEQYF

D gene: TRBD1
J gene: TRBJ1-1
clone size: -
V gene: TRBV29-1
CDR3 DNA: TGCAGCGGACAAGCCAAGGGGGCGGCCGAAGCTTTCTTT
CDR3 protein: CSGQAKGAAEAFF

D gene: TRBD1
J gene: TRBJ2-6
clone size: -
V gene: TRBV19
CDR3 DNA: TGTGCCAGTAGTCCTCGTGGGACAGGGGCTTCTGGGGCCAACGTCCTGACTTTC
CDR3 protein: CASSPRGTGASGANVLTF

D gene: -
J gene: TRBJ1-5
clone size: -
V gene: TRBV12-3/TRBV12-4
CDR3 DNA: TGTGCCAGCAGCCTGGGAGGGGATCAGCCCCAGCATTTT
CDR3 protein: CASSLGGDQPQHF

D gene: TRBD2
J gene: TRBJ2-5
clone size: -
V gene: TRBV11-3
CDR3 DNA: TGTGCCAGCAGCCGGAGGTCCGGGACTAGGGCTCAAGAGACCCAGTACTTC
CDR3 protein: CASSRRSGTRAQETQYF

D gene: -
J gene: TRBJ2-3
clone size: -
V gene: TRBV19
CDR3 DNA: TGTGCCAATAGGAACCCCGGAGGCACAGATACGCAGTATTTT
CDR3 protein: CANRNPGGTDTQYF

D gene: TRBD1
J gene: TRBJ2-7
clone size: -
V gene: TRBV4-1
CDR3 DNA: TGCGCCAGCAGCCTGGGACAGGGTATGTACGAGCAGTACTTC
CDR3 protein: CASSLGQGMYEQYF

D gene: TRBD1
J gene: TRBJ1-2
clone size: -
V gene: TRBV29-1
CDR3 DNA: TGCAGCGTTGAGGCCGGGACAGGGTCGAGCTATGGCTACACCTTC
CDR3 protein: CSVEAGTGSSYGYTF

D gene: -
J gene: TRBJ2-7
clone size: -
V gene: TRBV11-3
CDR3 DNA: TGTGCCAGCAGCTTAAGCTCAGCCAACGAGCAGTACTTC
CDR3 protein: CASSLSSANEQYF

D gene: -
J gene: TRBJ2-5
clone size: -
V gene: TRBV6-5
CDR3 DNA: TGTGCCAGCAGTCCCCGTCTGCAAGAGACCCAGTACTTC
CDR3 protein: CASSPRLQETQYF

D gene: -
J gene: TRBJ1-1
clone size: -
V gene: TRBV27
CDR3 DNA: TGTGCCAGCAAGGCGAACCTTAACACTGAAGCTTTCTTT
CDR3 protein: CASKANLNTEAFF

D gene: TRBD2
J gene: TRBJ2-3
clone size: -
V gene: TRBV28
CDR3 DNA: TGTGCCAGCAGTTTAACGACTAGCGGGAGTTCAGATACGCAGTATTTT
CDR3 protein: CASSLTTSGSSDTQYF

D gene: -
J gene: TRBJ1-5
clone size: -
V gene: TRBV19
CDR3 DNA: TGTGCCAGTAGTATAGTCACGGATCAGCCCCAGCATTTT
CDR3 protein: CASSIVTDQPQHF

D gene: -
J gene: TRBJ2-6
clone size: -
V gene: TRBV4-2
CDR3 DNA: TGTGCCAGCAGCCAGGTAACTAGCTCTGGGGCCAACGTCCTGACTTTC
CDR3 protein: CASSQVTSSGANVLTF

D gene: -
J gene: TRBJ1-2
clone size: -
V gene: TRBV12-3/TRBV12-4
CDR3 DNA: TGTGCCAGCGAGGGGAACTATGGCTACACCTTC
CDR3 protein: CASEGNYGYTF

D gene: -
J gene: TRBJ2-3
clone size: -
V gene: TRBV19
CDR3 DNA: TGTGCCAGTAGTATAGCACGTATAACAGGCGCCTCTAGCACAGATACGCAGTATTTT
CDR3 protein: CASSIARITGASSTDTQYF